This is a list of T cell receptor beta chains from one sample in a study of patients and donors after allogeneic stem cell transplantation. TCRdb reanalysed the RT-PCR reads using MiXCR and keeps one entry per CDR3 protein. The table shows 920,000 or so distinct CDR3 sequences, with around 17% occurring only once. Sample: blood, either unsorted or a sorted T cell fraction (not recorded which). The receptors come from a human donor who was either an allogeneic HSCT recipient or a stem cell or donor lymphocyte infusion donor (not recorded which). It is not recorded whose cells these are; they may come from a transplant donor. The CDR3 runs from the conserved cysteine through the conserved F or W. The order of the fields is D gene, clone size, J gene, V gene, CDR3 length, CDR3 protein, CDR3 DNA. A D gene is named only where the DNA matches it firmly. Rows give clone size only sometimes, using once, few, many, or a class for an expanded clone.

d_call: TRBD1
clone_size: many
j_call: TRBJ1-1
v_call: TRBV6-5
cdr3_length: 14
cdr3_aa: CASSWDRANTEAFF
cdr3_nt: TGTGCCAGCAGTTGGGACAGGGCGAACACTGAAGCTTTCTTT

d_call: -
clone_size: -
j_call: TRBJ1-1
v_call: TRBV15
cdr3_length: 14
cdr3_aa: CATSIQVLNTEAFF
cdr3_nt: TGTGCCACCAGCATACAGGTACTGAACACTGAAGCTTTCTTT

d_call: -
clone_size: once
j_call: TRBJ2-1
v_call: TRBV19
cdr3_length: 16
cdr3_aa: CASSSRGGVEDNEQFF
cdr3_nt: TGTGCCAGTAGTAGTCGGGGCGGGGTAGAGGACAATGAGCAGTTCTTC

d_call: -
clone_size: few
j_call: TRBJ1-6
v_call: TRBV3-1
cdr3_length: 13
cdr3_aa: CASSQETDSPLHF
cdr3_nt: TGTGCCAGCAGCCAAGAGACAGACTCACCCCTCCACTTT

d_call: TRBD2
clone_size: few
j_call: TRBJ2-3
v_call: TRBV9
cdr3_length: 15
cdr3_aa: CASSVWTSRADTQYF
cdr3_nt: TGTGCCAGCAGCGTCTGGACTAGTCGGGCAGATACGCAGTATTTT

d_call: TRBD1
clone_size: -
j_call: TRBJ2-6
v_call: TRBV5-1
cdr3_length: 15
cdr3_aa: CASSFTGVGANVLTF
cdr3_nt: TGCGCCAGCAGCTTTACAGGGGTTGGGGCCAACGTCCTGACTTTC

d_call: -
clone_size: -
j_call: TRBJ1-6
v_call: TRBV6-5
cdr3_length: 14
cdr3_aa: CASSYLRDGSPLHF
cdr3_nt: TGTGCCAGCAGTTACTTACGTGACGGCTCACCCCTCCACTTT

d_call: TRBD2
clone_size: many
j_call: TRBJ2-1
v_call: TRBV12-3/TRBV12-4
cdr3_length: 13
cdr3_aa: CASSASGIGEQFF
cdr3_nt: TGTGCCAGCAGCGCTAGCGGGATCGGTGAGCAGTTCTTC

d_call: -
clone_size: -
j_call: TRBJ2-7
v_call: TRBV6-2/TRBV6-3
cdr3_length: 19
cdr3_aa: CASSYSPFRSTGSSYEQYF
cdr3_nt: TGTGCCAGCAGTTACTCCCCTTTCAGAAGTACAGGGAGCTCCTACGAGCAGTACTTC

d_call: TRBD2
clone_size: few
j_call: TRBJ2-3
v_call: TRBV5-1
cdr3_length: 16
cdr3_aa: CASSKTGLAGTDTQYF
cdr3_nt: TGCGCCAGCAGCAAGACCGGACTAGCGGGCACAGATACGCAGTATTTT

d_call: TRBD1
clone_size: many
j_call: TRBJ1-4
v_call: TRBV6-1
cdr3_length: 15
cdr3_aa: CATTTGSRTNEKLFF
cdr3_nt: TGTGCCACCACGACAGGGTCGAGAACTAATGAAAAACTGTTTTTT

d_call: -
clone_size: few
j_call: TRBJ1-5
v_call: TRBV11-2
cdr3_length: 14
cdr3_aa: CASSLGQKYQPQHF
cdr3_nt: TGTGCCAGCAGCTTAGGACAGAAGTATCAGCCCCAGCATTTT

d_call: -
clone_size: -
j_call: TRBJ2-7
v_call: TRBV4-3
cdr3_length: 17
cdr3_aa: CASSQDIGAGSSYEQYF
cdr3_nt: TGCGCCAGCAGCCAAGATATAGGGGCGGGTAGCTCCTACGAGCAGTACTTC

d_call: TRBD1
clone_size: many
j_call: TRBJ2-3
v_call: TRBV5-1
cdr3_length: 18
cdr3_aa: CASSIGDREKRETDTQYF
cdr3_nt: TGCGCCAGCTCCATTGGGGACAGGGAGAAGAGGGAAACAGATACGCAGTATTTT

d_call: -
clone_size: -
j_call: TRBJ2-1
v_call: TRBV4-3
cdr3_length: 14
cdr3_aa: CASSHLGAGNEQFF
cdr3_nt: TGCGCCAGCAGCCATCTTGGGGCTGGCAATGAGCAGTTCTTC

d_call: TRBD1
clone_size: many
j_call: TRBJ1-1
v_call: TRBV12-3/TRBV12-4
cdr3_length: 19
cdr3_aa: CASSSGQGRQGARNTEAFF
cdr3_nt: TGTGCCAGCAGTTCTGGTCAGGGCAGACAGGGGGCTCGGAACACTGAAGCTTTCTTT

d_call: -
clone_size: few
j_call: TRBJ2-2
v_call: TRBV5-1
cdr3_length: 15
cdr3_aa: CASSSYRTVPGELFF
cdr3_nt: TGCGCCAGCAGCTCTTACCGGACTGTTCCCGGGGAGCTGTTTTTT

d_call: TRBD1
clone_size: once
j_call: TRBJ2-7
v_call: TRBV9
cdr3_length: 17
cdr3_aa: CASSRQSWGTGRDEQYF
cdr3_nt: TGTGCCAGCAGCCGGCAATCCTGGGGGACAGGAAGGGACGAGCAGTACTTC

d_call: -
clone_size: -
j_call: TRBJ2-3
v_call: TRBV5-1
cdr3_length: 16
cdr3_aa: CASSLRDGSPTDTQYF
cdr3_nt: TGCGCCAGCAGCTTGAGGGACGGGAGCCCCACAGATACGCAGTATTTT

d_call: -
clone_size: few
j_call: TRBJ1-2
v_call: TRBV10-3
cdr3_length: 14
cdr3_aa: CAISEVTDNYGYTF
cdr3_nt: TGTGCCATCAGTGAGGTCACCGATAACTATGGCTACACCTTC

d_call: -
clone_size: -
j_call: TRBJ2-3
v_call: TRBV7-2
cdr3_length: 12
cdr3_aa: CATRRDTDTQYF
cdr3_nt: TGTGCCACCCGCAGAGACACAGATACGCAGTATTTT

d_call: -
clone_size: few
j_call: TRBJ2-5
v_call: TRBV24-1
cdr3_length: 15
cdr3_aa: CATSEGGKGVETQYF
cdr3_nt: TGTGCCACCAGTGAAGGCGGGAAGGGTGTTGAGACCCAGTACTTC